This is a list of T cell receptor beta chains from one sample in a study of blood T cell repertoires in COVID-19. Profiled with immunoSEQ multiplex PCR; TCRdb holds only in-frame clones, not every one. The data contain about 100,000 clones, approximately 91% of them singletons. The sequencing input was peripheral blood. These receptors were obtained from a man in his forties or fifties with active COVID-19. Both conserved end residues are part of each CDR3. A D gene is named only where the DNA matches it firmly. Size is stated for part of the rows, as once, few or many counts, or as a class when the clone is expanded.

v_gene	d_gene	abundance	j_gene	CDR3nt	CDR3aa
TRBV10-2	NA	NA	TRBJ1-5	TGCGCCAGCAGTGAGTCGAGGAGCACAAGCCAGCCCCAGCATTTT	CASSESRSTSQPQHF
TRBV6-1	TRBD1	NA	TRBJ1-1	TGTGCCAGCAGGACAGGGGGCGCCGGTATGGCTGAAGCTTTCTTT	CASRTGGAGMAEAFF
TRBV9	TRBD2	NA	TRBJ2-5	TGTGCCAGCAGCCCCAGGAGCGGGGAATTGTACCAAGAGACCCAGTACTTC	CASSPRSGELYQETQYF
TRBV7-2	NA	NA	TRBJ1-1	TGTGCCAGCAGCTTAGTGTCGGGGTGGACTGAAGCTTTCTTT	CASSLVSGWTEAFF
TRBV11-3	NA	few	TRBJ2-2	TGTGCCAGCAGCTTAGGAGGAAATACCGGGGAGCTGTTTTTT	CASSLGGNTGELFF
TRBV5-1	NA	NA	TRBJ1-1	TGCGCCAGCAGCCCCCGCCCTACAGTCCCGAACACTGAAGCTTTCTTT	CASSPRPTVPNTEAFF
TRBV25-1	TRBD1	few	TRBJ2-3	TGTGCCAGCAGTAGACAGGGGAAGGATACGCAGTATTTT	CASSRQGKDTQYF
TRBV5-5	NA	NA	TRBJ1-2	TGTGCCAGCAGCACCACCGGGGTAGTAGACTATGGCTACACCTTC	CASSTTGVVDYGYTF
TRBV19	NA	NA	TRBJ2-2	TGTGCCAGTAGTATAGGGACTGCGTCCGGGGAGCTGTTTTTT	CASSIGTASGELFF
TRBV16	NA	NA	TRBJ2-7	TGTGCCAGCAGCCCAGGGTTCCCCGGCGAGCAGTACTTC	CASSPGFPGEQYF
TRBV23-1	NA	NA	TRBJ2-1	TGCGCCAGCAGCCCAGGAATGGAATTCCGTATTGATGAGCAGTTCTTC	CASSPGMEFRIDEQFF
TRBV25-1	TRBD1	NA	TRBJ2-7	TGTGCCAGCAGTCCCAGACAGGGGCCCGGCGAGCAGTACTTC	CASSPRQGPGEQYF
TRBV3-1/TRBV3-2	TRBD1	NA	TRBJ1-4	TGTGCCAGCAGCCCCCGGGACAGGGGGCGTAATGAAAAACTGTTTTTT	CASSPRDRGRNEKLFF
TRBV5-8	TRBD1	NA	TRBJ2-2	TGTGCCAGCAGCTTGCTCTTGGGACAGGTCAACACCGGGGAGCTGTTTTTT	CASSLLLGQVNTGELFF
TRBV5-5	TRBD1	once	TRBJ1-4	TGTGCCAGCAGCTTTTACAGGGGAACAACTAATGAAAAACTGTTTTTT	CASSFYRGTTNEKLFF
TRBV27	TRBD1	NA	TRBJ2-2	TGTGCCAGCAGTACGGGACAGGAGGGCACCGGGGAGCTGTTTTTT	CASSTGQEGTGELFF
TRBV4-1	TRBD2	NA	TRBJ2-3	TGCGCCAGCAGCCCCCTTTTCGCGGGGGGCCCCCAGGATACGCAGTATTTT	CASSPLFAGGPQDTQYF
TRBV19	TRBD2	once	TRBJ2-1	TGTGCCAGTAGGGAGATAGCGGGGGCCTCCTACAATGAGCAGTTCTTC	CASREIAGASYNEQFF
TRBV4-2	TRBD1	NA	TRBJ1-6	TGTGCCAGCAGCCAAGTAAGGGACAGGGCTTCACCCCTCCACTTT	CASSQVRDRASPLHF
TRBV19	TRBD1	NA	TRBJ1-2	TGTGCCACTAGACAGGGGGCAAACTATGGCTACACCTTC	CATRQGANYGYTF
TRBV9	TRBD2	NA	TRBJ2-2	TGTGCCAGCAGCCCCGGACTAGCGGTGAACACCGGGGAGCTGTTTTTT	CASSPGLAVNTGELFF
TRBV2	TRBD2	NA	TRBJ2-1	TGTGCCAGCAGTCGAAGACTAGCCGGGGAGCAGTTCTTC	CASSRRLAGEQFF